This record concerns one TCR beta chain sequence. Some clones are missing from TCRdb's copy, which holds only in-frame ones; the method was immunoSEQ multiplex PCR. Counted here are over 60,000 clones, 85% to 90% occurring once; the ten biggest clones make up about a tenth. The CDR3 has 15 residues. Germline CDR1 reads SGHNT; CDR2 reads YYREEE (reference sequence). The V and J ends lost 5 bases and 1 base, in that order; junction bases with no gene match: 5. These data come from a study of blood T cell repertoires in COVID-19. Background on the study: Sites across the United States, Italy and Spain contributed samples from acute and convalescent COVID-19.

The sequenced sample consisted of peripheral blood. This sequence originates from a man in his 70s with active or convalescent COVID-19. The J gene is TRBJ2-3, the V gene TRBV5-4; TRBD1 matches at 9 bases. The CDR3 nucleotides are TGTGCCAGCAGTCAGAGGACAGGGGGCACAGATACGCAGTATTTT. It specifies CASSQRTGGTDTQYF.